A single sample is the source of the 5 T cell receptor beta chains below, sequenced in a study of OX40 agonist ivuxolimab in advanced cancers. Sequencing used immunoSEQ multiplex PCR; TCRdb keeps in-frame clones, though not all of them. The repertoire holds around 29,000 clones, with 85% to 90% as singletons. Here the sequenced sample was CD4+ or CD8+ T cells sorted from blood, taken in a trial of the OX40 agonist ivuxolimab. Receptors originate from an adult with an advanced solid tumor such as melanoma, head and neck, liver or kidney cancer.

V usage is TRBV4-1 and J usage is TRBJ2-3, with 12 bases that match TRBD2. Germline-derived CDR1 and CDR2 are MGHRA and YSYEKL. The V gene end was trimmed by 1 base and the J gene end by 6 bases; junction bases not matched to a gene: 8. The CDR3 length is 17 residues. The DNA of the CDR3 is TGCGCCAGCAGCCAAGTCCTAGCGGGGGGGCTCTCGGATACGCAGTATTTT. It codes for CASSQVLAGGLSDTQYF.

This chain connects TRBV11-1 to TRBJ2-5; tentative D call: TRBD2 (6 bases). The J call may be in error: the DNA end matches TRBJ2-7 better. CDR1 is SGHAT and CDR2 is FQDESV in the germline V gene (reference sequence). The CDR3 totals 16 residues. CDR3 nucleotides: TGTGCCAGCAGCGGGTATAGCGAGGAGGGCTCCTACGAGCAGTACTTC. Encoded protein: CASSGYSEEGSYEQYF.

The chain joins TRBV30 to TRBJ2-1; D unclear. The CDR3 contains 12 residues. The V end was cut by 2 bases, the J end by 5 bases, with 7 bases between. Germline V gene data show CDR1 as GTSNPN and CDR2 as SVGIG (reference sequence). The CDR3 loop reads CAWSSDDNEQFF. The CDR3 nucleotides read TGTGCCTGGAGTTCGGATGACAATGAGCAGTTCTTC.

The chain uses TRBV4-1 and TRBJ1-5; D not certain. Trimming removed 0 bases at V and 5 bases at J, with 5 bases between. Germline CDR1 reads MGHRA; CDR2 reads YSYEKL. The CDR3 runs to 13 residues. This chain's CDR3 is CASSQEGYQPQHF. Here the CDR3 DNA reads TGCGCCAGCAGCCAAGAAGGCTATCAGCCCCAGCATTTT.

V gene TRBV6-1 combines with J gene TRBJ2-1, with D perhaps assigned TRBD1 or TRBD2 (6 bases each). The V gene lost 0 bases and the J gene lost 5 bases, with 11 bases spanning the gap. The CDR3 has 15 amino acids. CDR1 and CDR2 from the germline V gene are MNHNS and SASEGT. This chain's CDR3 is CASSEARGGNNEQFF. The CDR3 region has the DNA TGTGCCAGCAGTGAAGCGCGAGGGGGGAACAATGAGCAGTTCTTC.